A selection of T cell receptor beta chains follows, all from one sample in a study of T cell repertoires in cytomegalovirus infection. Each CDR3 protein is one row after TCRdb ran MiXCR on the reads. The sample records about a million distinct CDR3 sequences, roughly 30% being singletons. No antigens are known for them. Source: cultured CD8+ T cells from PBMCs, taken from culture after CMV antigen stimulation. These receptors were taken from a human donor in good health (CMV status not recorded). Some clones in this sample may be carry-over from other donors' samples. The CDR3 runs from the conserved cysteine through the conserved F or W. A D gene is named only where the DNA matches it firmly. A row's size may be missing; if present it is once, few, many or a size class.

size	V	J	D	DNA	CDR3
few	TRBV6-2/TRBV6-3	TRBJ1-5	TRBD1	TGTGCCAGCAGTTCACCCTGGACAGGAAACAATCAGCCCCAGCATTTT	CASSSPWTGNNQPQHF
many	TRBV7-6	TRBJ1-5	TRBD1	TGTGCCAGCAGCTCGCGACAGGGAACAAATCAGCCCCAGCATTTT	CASSSRQGTNQPQHF
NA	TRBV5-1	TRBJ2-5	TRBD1	TGCGCCAGCAGCTTTCATCGACAGGGTCGGGTCGGAGAGACCCAGTACTTC	CASSFHRQGRVGETQYF
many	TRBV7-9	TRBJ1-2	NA	TGTGCCAGCAGAGCCGACTATGGCTACACCTTC	CASRADYGYTF
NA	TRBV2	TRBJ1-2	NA	TGTGCCAACAATCCAGACGGCTACACCTTC	CANNPDGYTF
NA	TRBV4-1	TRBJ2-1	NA	TGCGCCAGCAGCCAAGAATCAGGCCAGGGGAACAATGAGCAGTTCTTC	CASSQESGQGNNEQFF
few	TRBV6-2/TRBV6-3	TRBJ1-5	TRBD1	TGTGCCAGCAGCTTGGACAGGGAGTATTGGAGCAATCAGCCCCAGCATTTT	CASSLDREYWSNQPQHF
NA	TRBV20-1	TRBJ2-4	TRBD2	TGCAGTGCTCCGACTAGCGCTAAAAACATTCAGTACTTC	CSAPTSAKNIQYF
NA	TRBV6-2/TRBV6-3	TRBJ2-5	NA	TGTGCCAGCAGTTCCTCCAGTATCCAAGAGACCCAGTACTTC	CASSSSSIQETQYF
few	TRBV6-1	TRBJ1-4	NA	TGTGCCAGCACTTTAAGAGATACAACTAATGAAAAACTGTTTTTT	CASTLRDTTNEKLFF
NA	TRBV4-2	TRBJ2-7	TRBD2	TGTGCCAGCAGCCAGGACAGGCGGGGGGGAGGCGAGCAGTACTTC	CASSQDRRGGGEQYF
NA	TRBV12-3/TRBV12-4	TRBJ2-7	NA	TGTGCCAGCAGTTTGGTAGGAAGCAACGAGCAGTACTTC	CASSLVGSNEQYF
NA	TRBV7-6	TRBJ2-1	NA	TGTGCCAGCAGCTTTTCCCGAGGGCCCTACAATGAGCAGTTCTTC	CASSFSRGPYNEQFF
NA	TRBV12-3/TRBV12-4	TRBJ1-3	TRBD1	TGTGCCAGCAGTGGACACAGGGGGCTCGGAAACACCATATATTTT	CASSGHRGLGNTIYF
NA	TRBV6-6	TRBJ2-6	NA	TGTGCCAGCAGTTTCGACGCCTACTCTGGGGCCAACGTCCTGACTTTC	CASSFDAYSGANVLTF
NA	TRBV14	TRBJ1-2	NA	TGTGCCAGCAGCCAATTCTCTAGCTTCTATGGCTACGCCTTC	CASSQFSSFYGYAF
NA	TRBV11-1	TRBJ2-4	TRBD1	TGTGCCAGCAGCTTAGCGAACCCAATTCTACAGGGGGCCAAAAACATTCAGTACTTC	CASSLANPILQGAKNIQYF
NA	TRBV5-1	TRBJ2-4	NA	TGCGCCAGCAGCTTGGAAGCAGGGGCCCTAGCCAAAAACATTCAGTACTTC	CASSLEAGALAKNIQYF